At least ten counts were recorded for the clone carrying this TCR beta chain. These data originate in a study of T-cell reconstitution after alpha-beta-depleted transplantation in children. Preparation of the TCRbeta library was carried out with unique molecular identifiers. Via MiXCR, TCRdb re-called the PCR reads, giving one row per CDR3 protein. The table records roughly 8,100 distinct CDR3 sequences, approximately 12% of them present only once. This CDR3 has 13 residues. Germline CDR1 reads LGHNA; CDR2 reads YSLEER. Between the trimmed V and J ends, which lost 4 bases and 3 bases, there was a span of 10 bases.

The source was PBMCs, mostly from graft donor cells, collected 60 days after TCRalphabeta/CD19-depleted stem cell transplant. The rearrangement uses TRBV4-3 and TRBJ2-7; D not resolved. The receptor's source is a patient younger than 10 who had a stem cell transplant for inherited bone marrow failure, so the T cells may come from the graft donor. This CDR3 is CASSPHRYYEQYF. CDR3 nucleotide sequence: TGCGCCAGCAGCCCCCACCGGTACTACGAGCAGTACTTC.